The 21 T cell receptor beta chains below were found in one sample sequenced in a study of graft-versus-host responses after intestinal transplantation (dated by TCRdb to about 2021). The protocol used for the library was the immunoSEQ multiplex PCR assay. This is the immuneACCESS table as TCRdb keeps it, with only in-frame sequences that have V and J called. A part of the clones is gone; compared with another copy, unresolved V genes explain less than half, and the rest is unexplained. In all, the sample holds 100,000 to 140,000 clones, and about nine tenths of those were seen once. The biggest ten clones account for roughly 0.64% of the sample. Their target antigens are unknown. The time point tag for this specimen amounts to: cells obtained before transplantation from donor or recipient. The starting material was unstimulated CD4+ T cells sorted from spleen or lymph node cells, obtained before transplant. Receptors originate from a human donor who was the organ donor for an intestinal transplant.

V usage is TRBV9 and J usage is TRBJ2-1, with TRBD2 as a possible D gene (5 bases). V gave up 0 bases and J gave up 6 bases, with 10 bases separating them. CDR3 length: 14 amino acids. Germline CDR1 SGDLS, CDR2 YYNGEE. CDR3 sequence (DNA): TGTGCCAGCAGCGTAGGAGGGAACCTCAATGAGCAGTTCTTC. This codes for CASSVGGNLNEQFF. The full variable domain, rest sourced from reference TRBV9 and TRBJ2-1, is DSGVTQTPKHLITATGQRVTLRCSPRSGDLSVYWYQQSLDQGLQFLIQYYNGEERAKGNILERFSAQQFPDLHSELNLSSLELGDSALYFCASSVGGNLNEQFFGPGTRLTVL.

V usage is TRBV28 and J usage is TRBJ1-2, with a tentative D call TRBD1 (6 bases). Trimming took 6 bases from V and 5 from J, leaving 13 bases between them. The CDR3 length is 13 residues. Germline V gene data show CDR1 as MDHEN and CDR2 as SYDVKM. The CDR3 sequence: CASRDGGRYGYTF. The CDR3 DNA reads as TGTGCCAGCAGGGACGGGGGGCGGTATGGCTACACCTTC.

The chain joins TRBV21-1 to TRBJ1-2. TRBV21-1 is listed as a pseudogene. There are 16 residues in the CDR3. CDR3 residues: CASTPQGGGEGAGYTF. CDR3 bases: TGTGCCAGCACCCCTCAGGGTGGGGGAGAAGGGGCTGGCTACACCTTC.

The genes are TRBV6-1 and TRBJ1-6; the D gene is possibly TRBD1 (5 bases). CDR3 length: 15 amino acids. V was clipped by 6 bases and J by 8 bases, with 17 bases between them. Germline V lookup: CDR1 MNHNS, CDR2 SASEGT. In DNA, the CDR3 is TGTGCCAGCAGATTGCTGACACTCAGGGATTCACCCCTCCACTTT. It encodes CASRLLTLRDSPLHF.

This rearrangement joins TRBV5-1 to TRBJ2-5; D is unclear. V was trimmed by 3 bases and J by 6 bases, leaving 6 bases between them. The length of the CDR3 is 11 residues. The germline V gene has CDR1 SGHRS and CDR2 YFSETQ. The CDR3 DNA is TGCGCCAGCAGCTCTGGACAGACCCAGTACTTC. Encoded protein: CASSSGQTQYF.

This clone was recorded once. The chain has TRBV11-2 and TRBJ2-2; 7 positions match TRBD1. Germline-derived CDR1 and CDR2 are SGHAT and FQNNGV. Trimming at V came to 3 bases and at J to 5 bases, leaving 12 bases not matched to a gene. The CDR3 spans 17 residues. CDR3 coding DNA: TGTGCCAGCAGCTTCGGCGGGCAAGGGGGCCGGACCGGGGAGCTGTTTTTT. It is translated as CASSFGGQGGRTGELFF. The variable domain in full, completed from reference TRBV11-2 and TRBJ2-2, reads EAGVAQSPRYKIIEKRQSVAFWCNPISGHATLYWYQQILGQGPKLLIQFQNNGVVDDSQLPKDRFSAERLKGVDSTLKIQPAKLEDSAVYLCASSFGGQGGRTGELFFGEGSRLTVL.

The rearrangement joins TRBV5-4 to TRBJ2-6; weak D call: TRBD2 (6 bases). The CDR3 is 15 amino acids. Trimming pared 7 bases from V and 0 bases from J, leaving 11 bases between. Germline CDR1 reads SGHNT; CDR2 reads YYREEE (reference sequence). The CDR3 loop is CASAGGGSGANVLTF. The CDR3 DNA reads as TGTGCCAGCGCCGGGGGAGGCTCTGGGGCCAACGTCCTGACTTTC.

The chain uses TRBV6-5 and TRBJ2-5; D is uncertain. Germline CDR1 and CDR2: MNHEY and SVGAGI. Trimming took 4 bases from V and 5 from J, leaving 17 bases between them. CDR3 length: 15 residues. CDR3 DNA: TGTGCCAGCAGTTGGAATAGACCGCCTGCGGAGACCCAGTACTTC. Translation gives CASSWNRPPAETQYF.

V is TRBV5-4 and J is TRBJ2-5; TRBD2 agrees at 8 bases. Trimming removed 4 bases from V and 4 bases from J; junction bases left unmatched: 3. Germline loops: CDR1 SGHNT, CDR2 YYREEE (reference sequence). The CDR3 consists of 13 residues. DNA of the CDR3: TGTGCCAGCAGCAGCGGGAGTGCAGAGACCCAGTACTTC. Its protein is CASSSGSAETQYF.

The V call is TRBV29-1, the J call TRBJ2-1, with D perhaps matching TRBD2 (6 bases). The CDR3 contains 15 residues. Germline CDR1 is SQVTM and CDR2 is ANQGSEA. Trimming pared 1 base from V and 9 bases from J, leaving 19 bases between. The CDR3 DNA follows: TGCAGCGTTGAAGTCCGCTTTGGGGGGTCCGGTGAGCAGTTCTTC. Encoded protein: CSVEVRFGGSGEQFF.

The chain combines TRBV6-5 with TRBJ2-7; a weak D match, TRBD1 (6 bases). The CDR3 extends over 14 amino acids. The V end lost 7 bases, the J end lost 0 bases, and 13 bases lay between the germline ends. The germline CDR1 and CDR2 sequences are MNHEY and SVGAGI. The CDR3 DNA reads TGTGCCAGCAAGTTAACAGGGAGCTCCTACGAGCAGTACTTC. The encoded protein is CASKLTGSSYEQYF.

V is TRBV10-3 and J is TRBJ2-3; 9 bases line up with TRBD2. J gave up 7 bases and V 8 bases, and 10 bases lay outside the gene matches. Germline V gene sequence: CDR1 ENHRY, CDR2 SYGVKD. The CDR3 is 14 amino acids. The CDR3 loop reads CAIQRTSDSYTQYF. CDR3 sequence (DNA): TGTGCCATCCAAAGGACTAGCGACTCCTATACGCAGTATTTT.

Here the CDR3 reads CASARGGDQETQYF. The CDR3 DNA reads TGCGCCAGCGCGAGGGGGGGAGATCAAGAGACCCAGTACTTC. The J gene is TRBJ2-5, the V gene TRBV5-1; perhaps TRBD2 as D (7 bases). The CDR3 spans 14 residues. Trimming removed 7 bases at V and 2 bases at J, with 15 bases between. Germline V lookup: CDR1 SGHRS, CDR2 YFSETQ.

This chain joins TRBV19 and TRBJ2-2, with 8 bases fitting TRBD2. J lost 7 bases, V lost 7 bases, and 5 bases had no gene match. Per germline, CDR1 LNHDA and CDR2 SQIVND (reference sequence). The CDR3 has 13 amino acids. DNA of the CDR3: TGTGCCAGTACAGCGGGAGTTGTCGGGGAGCTGTTTTTT. Residues: CASTAGVVGELFF. The variable domain in full, completed from reference TRBV19 and TRBJ2-2, reads DGGITQSPKYLFRKEGQNVTLSCEQNLNHDAMYWYRQDPGQGLRLIYYSQIVNDFQKGDIAEGYSVSREKKESFPLTVTSAQKNPTAFYLCASTAGVVGELFFGEGSRLTVL.

V usage is TRBV5-1 and J usage is TRBJ2-3; no clear D. V lost 1 base to trimming and J lost 6 bases, with 15 bases between them. Germline lookup yields CDR1 SGHRS and CDR2 YFSETQ. CDR3 length: 15 amino acids. CDR3 sequence reads: CASSLSLALSDTQYF. DNA for the CDR3: TGCGCCAGCAGCTTGTCTTTAGCTTTGTCCGATACGCAGTATTTT.

The rearrangement uses TRBV6-4 and TRBJ1-1; possibly TRBD1 for D (6 bases). V gave up 3 bases and J gave up 6 bases, with 14 bases separating them. CDR1 is MRHNA and CDR2 is SNTAGT in the germline V gene. The CDR3 has 14 amino acids. The chain's CDR3 is CASSEYGGAPEAFF. The CDR3 bases are TGTGCCAGCAGTGAATATGGGGGGGCCCCTGAAGCTTTCTTT.

CDR3 DNA sequence: TGTGCCAGCAGCGGGAAAGGACTAGAATCAGATACGCAGTATTTT. Protein: CASSGKGLESDTQYF. The chain recombines TRBV5-8 with TRBJ2-3, with 7 nucleotides matching TRBD2. Germline assignment: CDR1 SGHTS and CDR2 YDEGEE. Trimming took 4 bases from V and 4 from J; bases not matched to a gene: 9. This CDR3 region has 15 residues.

The chain recombines TRBV19 with TRBJ1-5, with 8 bases lining up with TRBD1. The CDR3 totals 13 residues. V lost 4 bases to trimming and J lost 5 bases; unmatched junction nucleotides: 1. Germline lookup yields CDR1 LNHDA and CDR2 SQIVND (reference sequence). This CDR3 reads CASSTTGDQPQHF. As DNA, the CDR3 is TGTGCCAGTAGTACGACAGGGGATCAGCCCCAGCATTTT.

The J gene is TRBJ1-2, the V gene TRBV9; D gene unclear. The V gene lost 6 bases and the J gene lost 5 bases, with 14 bases spanning the gap. The germline V gene has CDR1 SGDLS and CDR2 YYNGEE. This CDR3 spans 13 amino acids. This CDR3 reads CASKRAAAYGYTF. The DNA for the CDR3 is TGTGCCAGCAAACGGGCAGCTGCTTATGGCTACACCTTC.

The sample holds one count of this clone. The V and J genes are TRBV19 and TRBJ2-7; D unresolved. Germline CDR1 is LNHDA and CDR2 is SQIVND (reference sequence). The V and J ends lost 5 bases and 7 bases respectively, with 15 bases between them. The CDR3 contains 13 residues. The CDR3 reads CASSLQLRLEQYF. The CDR3, as DNA: TGTGCCAGTAGTCTCCAGCTCCGACTTGAGCAGTACTTC.

The rearrangement joins TRBV28 to TRBJ1-4; 9 nucleotides match TRBD1. V trimming: 7 bases; J trimming: 6 bases; junction bases outside the gene matches: 6. There are 14 residues in the CDR3. CDR1 and CDR2 from the germline V gene are MDHEN and SYDVKM. CDR3 in amino acids: CASNPGQGYEKLFF. DNA for the CDR3: TGTGCCAGCAACCCGGGACAGGGTTATGAAAAACTGTTTTTT. The full variable domain, rest sourced from reference TRBV28 and TRBJ1-4, is DVKVTQSSRYLVKRTGEKVFLECVQDMDHENMFWYRQDPGLGLRLIYFSYDVKMKEKGDIPEGYSVSREKKERFSLILESASTNQTSMYLCASNPGQGYEKLFFGSGTQLSVL.